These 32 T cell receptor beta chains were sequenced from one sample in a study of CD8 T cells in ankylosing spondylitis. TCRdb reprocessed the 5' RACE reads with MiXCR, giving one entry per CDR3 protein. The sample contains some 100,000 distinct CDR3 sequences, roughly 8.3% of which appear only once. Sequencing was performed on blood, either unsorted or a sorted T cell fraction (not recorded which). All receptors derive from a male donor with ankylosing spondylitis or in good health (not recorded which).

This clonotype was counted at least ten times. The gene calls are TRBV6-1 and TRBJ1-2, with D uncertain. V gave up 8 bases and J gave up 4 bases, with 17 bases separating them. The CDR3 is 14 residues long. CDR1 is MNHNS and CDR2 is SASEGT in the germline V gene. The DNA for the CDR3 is TGTGCCAGCGCCCGACTGCCAAAGACCTATGGCTACACCTTC. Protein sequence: CASARLPKTYGYTF.

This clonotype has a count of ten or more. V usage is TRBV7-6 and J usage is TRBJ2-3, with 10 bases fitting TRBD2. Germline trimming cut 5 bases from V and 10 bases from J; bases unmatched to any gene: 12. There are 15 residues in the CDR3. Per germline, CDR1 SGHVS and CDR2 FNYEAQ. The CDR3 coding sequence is TGTGCCAGCAGCCGCTCTAGCGGGGGTCTGGGGGCGCAGTATTTT. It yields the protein CASSRSSGGLGAQYF. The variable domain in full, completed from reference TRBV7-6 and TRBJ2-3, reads GAGVSQSPRYKVTKRGQDVALRCDPISGHVSLYWYRQALGQGPEFLTYFNYEAQQDKSGLPNDRFSAERPEGSISTLTIQRTEQRDSAMYRCASSRSSGGLGAQYFGPGTRLTVL.

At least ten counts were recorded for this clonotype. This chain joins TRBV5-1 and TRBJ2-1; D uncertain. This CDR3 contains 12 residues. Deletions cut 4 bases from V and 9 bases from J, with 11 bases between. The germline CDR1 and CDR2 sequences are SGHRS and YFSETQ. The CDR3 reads CASSLSWAEQFF. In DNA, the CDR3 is TGCGCCAGCAGCCTCAGTTGGGCTGAGCAGTTCTTC. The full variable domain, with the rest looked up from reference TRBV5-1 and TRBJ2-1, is KAGVTQTPRYLIKTRGQQVTLSCSPISGHRSVSWYQQTPGQGLQFLFEYFSETQRNKGNFPGRFSGRQFSNSRSEMNVSTLELGDSALYLCASSLSWAEQFFGPGTRLTVL.

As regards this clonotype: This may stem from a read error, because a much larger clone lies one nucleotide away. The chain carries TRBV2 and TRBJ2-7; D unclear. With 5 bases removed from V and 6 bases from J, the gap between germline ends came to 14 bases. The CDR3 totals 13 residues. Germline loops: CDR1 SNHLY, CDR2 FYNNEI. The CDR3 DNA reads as TGTGCCAGCAGTTGGTTTGGCAAGGGCGAGCAGTACTTC. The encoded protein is CASSWFGKGEQYF. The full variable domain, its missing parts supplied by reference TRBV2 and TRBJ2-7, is EPEVTQTPSHQVTQMGQEVILRCVPISNHLYFYWYRQILGQKVEFLVSFYNNEISEKSEIFDDQFSVERPDGSNFTLKIRSTKLEDSAMYFCASSWFGKGEQYFGPGTRLTVT.

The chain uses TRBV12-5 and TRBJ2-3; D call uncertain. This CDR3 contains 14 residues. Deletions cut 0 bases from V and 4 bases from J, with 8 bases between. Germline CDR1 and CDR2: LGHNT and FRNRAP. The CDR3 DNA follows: TGTGCTAGTGGTTTGGTACCCCCGGCAGATACGCAGTATTTT. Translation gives CASGLVPPADTQYF.

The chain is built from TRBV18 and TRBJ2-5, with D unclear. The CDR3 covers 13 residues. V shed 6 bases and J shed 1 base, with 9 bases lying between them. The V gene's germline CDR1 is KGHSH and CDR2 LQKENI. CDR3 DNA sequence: TGTGCCAGCTCGCAGACCCTCCAAGAGACCCAGTACTTC. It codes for CASSQTLQETQYF.

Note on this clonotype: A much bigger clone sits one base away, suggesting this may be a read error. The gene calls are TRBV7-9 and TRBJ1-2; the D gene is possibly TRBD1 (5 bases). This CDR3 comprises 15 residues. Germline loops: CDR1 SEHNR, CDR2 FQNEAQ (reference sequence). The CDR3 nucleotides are TGTGCCAGCAGCCCGCTCTCTACAGGTTCCTATGCCTACACCTTC. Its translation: CASSPLSTGSYAYTF.

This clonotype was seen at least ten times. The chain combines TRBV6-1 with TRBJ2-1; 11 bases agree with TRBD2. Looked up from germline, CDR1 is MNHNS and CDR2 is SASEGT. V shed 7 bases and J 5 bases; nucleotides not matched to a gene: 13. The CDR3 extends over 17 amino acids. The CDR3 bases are TGTGCCAGCATCGAACCCGCAGGACTAGCGGGCAACAATGAGCAGTTCTTC. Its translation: CASIEPAGLAGNNEQFF.

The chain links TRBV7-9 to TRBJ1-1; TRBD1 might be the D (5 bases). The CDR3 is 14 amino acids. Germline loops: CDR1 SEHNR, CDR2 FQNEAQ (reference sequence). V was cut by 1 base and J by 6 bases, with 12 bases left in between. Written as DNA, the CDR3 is TGTGCCAGCAGCTTAGGGGGGGGGGACGCTGAAGCTTTCTTT. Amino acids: CASSLGGGDAEAFF.

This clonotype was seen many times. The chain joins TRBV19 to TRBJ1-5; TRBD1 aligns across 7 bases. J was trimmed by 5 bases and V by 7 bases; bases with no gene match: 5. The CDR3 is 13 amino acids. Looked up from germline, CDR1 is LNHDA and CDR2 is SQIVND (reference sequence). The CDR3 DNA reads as TGTGCCAGTACCGGGACAGATTATCAGCCCCAGCATTTT. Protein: CASTGTDYQPQHF.

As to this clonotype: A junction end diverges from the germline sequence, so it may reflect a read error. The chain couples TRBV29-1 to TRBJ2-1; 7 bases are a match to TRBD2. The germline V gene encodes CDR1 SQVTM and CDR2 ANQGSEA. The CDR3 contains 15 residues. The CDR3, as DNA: TGCAGCGTTTCCCGGAGCGGGAATCGAGACAATGCGCAGTTCTTC. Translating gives CSVSRSGNRDNAQFF.

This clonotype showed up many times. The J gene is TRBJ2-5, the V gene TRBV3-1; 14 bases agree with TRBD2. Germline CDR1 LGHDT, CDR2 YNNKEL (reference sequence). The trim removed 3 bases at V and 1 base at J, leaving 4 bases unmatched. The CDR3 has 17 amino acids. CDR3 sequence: CASSQLGTSGSQETQYF. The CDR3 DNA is TGTGCCAGCAGCCAGCTCGGGACTAGCGGGAGCCAAGAGACCCAGTACTTC.

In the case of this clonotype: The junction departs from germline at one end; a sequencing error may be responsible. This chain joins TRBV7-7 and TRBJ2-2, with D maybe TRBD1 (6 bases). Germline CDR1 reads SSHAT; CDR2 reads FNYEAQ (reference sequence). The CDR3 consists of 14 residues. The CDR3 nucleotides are TGTGCTAGCAGAATGACAGGGAACACCGGGGAGCTGTTTTTT. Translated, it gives CASRMTGNTGELFF.

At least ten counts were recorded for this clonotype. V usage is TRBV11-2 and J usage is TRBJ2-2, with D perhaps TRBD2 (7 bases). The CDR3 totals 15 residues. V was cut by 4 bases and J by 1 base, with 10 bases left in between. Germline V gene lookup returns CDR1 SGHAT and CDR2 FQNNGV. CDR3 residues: CASSSGGRNTGELFF. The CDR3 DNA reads TGTGCCAGCAGCTCCGGGGGGCGGAACACCGGGGAGCTGTTTTTT.

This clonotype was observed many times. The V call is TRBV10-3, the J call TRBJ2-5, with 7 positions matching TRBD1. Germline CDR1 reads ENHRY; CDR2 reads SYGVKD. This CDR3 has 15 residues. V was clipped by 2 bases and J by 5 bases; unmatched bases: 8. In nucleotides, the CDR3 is TGTGCCATCAGTGAGCAGGACAGGAGGATTGAGACCCAGTACTTC. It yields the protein CAISEQDRRIETQYF.

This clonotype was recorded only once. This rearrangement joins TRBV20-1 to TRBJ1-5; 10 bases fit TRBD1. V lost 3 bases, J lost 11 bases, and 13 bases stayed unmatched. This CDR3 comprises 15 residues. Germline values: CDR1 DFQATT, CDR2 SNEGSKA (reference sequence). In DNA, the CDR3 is TGCAGTGCTAGGGGGACAGGGGACCCCGGAGGGGCCCAGCATTTT. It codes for CSARGTGDPGGAQHF.

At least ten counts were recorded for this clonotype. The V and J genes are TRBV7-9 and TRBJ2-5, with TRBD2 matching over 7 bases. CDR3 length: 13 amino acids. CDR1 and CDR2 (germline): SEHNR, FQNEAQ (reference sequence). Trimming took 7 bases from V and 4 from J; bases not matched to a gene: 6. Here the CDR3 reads CASTRTSPETQYF. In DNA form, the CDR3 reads TGTGCCAGCACCCGGACTAGTCCAGAGACCCAGTACTTC.

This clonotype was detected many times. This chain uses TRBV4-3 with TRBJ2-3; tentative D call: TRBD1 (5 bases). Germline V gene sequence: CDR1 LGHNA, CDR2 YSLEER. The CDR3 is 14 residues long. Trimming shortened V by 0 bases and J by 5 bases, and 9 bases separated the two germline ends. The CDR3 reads CASSQDGQRDTQYF. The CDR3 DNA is TGCGCCAGCAGCCAAGATGGACAACGAGATACGCAGTATTTT.

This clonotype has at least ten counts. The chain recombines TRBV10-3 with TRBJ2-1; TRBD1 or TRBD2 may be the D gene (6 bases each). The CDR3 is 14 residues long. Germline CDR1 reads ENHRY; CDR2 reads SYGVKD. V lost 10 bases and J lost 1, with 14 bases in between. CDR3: CATLRGLSYNEQFF. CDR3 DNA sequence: TGTGCCACCCTCCGGGGGCTGTCCTACAATGAGCAGTTCTTC.

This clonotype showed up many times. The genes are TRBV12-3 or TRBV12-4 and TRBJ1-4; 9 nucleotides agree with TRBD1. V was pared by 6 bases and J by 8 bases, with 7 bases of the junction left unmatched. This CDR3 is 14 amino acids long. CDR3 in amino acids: CASSPGQGREKLFF. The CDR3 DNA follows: TGTGCCAGCAGCCCGGGACAGGGCCGAGAAAAACTGTTTTTT.

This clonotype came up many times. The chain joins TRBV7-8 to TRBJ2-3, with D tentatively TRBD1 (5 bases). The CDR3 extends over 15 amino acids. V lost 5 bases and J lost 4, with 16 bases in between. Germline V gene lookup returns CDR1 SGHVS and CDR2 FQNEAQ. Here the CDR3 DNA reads TGTGCCAGCAGCCTCCAGCCAGGGATCCCAGATACGCAGTATTTT. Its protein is CASSLQPGIPDTQYF.

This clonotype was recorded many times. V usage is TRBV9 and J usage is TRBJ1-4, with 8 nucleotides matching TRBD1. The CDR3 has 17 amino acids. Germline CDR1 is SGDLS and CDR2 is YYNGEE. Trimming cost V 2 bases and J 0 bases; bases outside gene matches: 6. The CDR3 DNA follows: TGTGCCAGCAGCGTTTCTTCGGGACAGGCAACTAATGAAAAACTGTTTTTT. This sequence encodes CASSVSSGQATNEKLFF.

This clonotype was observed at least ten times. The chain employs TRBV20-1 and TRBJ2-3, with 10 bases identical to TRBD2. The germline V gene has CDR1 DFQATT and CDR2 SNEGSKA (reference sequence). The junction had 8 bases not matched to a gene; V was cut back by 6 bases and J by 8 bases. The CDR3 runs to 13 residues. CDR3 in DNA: TGCAGTGCGAATCCCGGGACTAGCGCTACGCAGTATTTT. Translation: CSANPGTSATQYF.

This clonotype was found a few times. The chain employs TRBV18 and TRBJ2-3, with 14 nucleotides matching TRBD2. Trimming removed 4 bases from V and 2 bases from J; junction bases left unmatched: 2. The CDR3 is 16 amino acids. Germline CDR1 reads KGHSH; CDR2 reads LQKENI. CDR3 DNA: TGTGCCAGCTCACAGGGACTAGCGGGGGTCACAGATACGCAGTATTTT. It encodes CASSQGLAGVTDTQYF.

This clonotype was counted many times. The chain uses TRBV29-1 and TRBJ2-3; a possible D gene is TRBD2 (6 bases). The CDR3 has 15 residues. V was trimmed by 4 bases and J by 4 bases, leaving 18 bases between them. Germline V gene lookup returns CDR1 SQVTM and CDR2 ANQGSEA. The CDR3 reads CSVGRLGISADTQYF. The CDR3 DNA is TGCAGCGTTGGGAGACTAGGAATTTCGGCAGATACGCAGTATTTT.

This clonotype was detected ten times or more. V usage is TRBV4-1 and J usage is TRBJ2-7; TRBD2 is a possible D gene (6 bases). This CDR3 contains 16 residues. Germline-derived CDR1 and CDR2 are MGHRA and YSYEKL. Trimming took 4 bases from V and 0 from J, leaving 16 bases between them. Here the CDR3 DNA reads TGCGCCAGCAGCCTCCTTGCAGTCGGGAGCTCCTACGAGCAGTACTTC. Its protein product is CASSLLAVGSSYEQYF.

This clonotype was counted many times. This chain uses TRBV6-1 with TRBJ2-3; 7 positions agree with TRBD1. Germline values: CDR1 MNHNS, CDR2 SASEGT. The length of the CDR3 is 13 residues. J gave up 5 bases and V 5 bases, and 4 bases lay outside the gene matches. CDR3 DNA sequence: TGTGCCAGCAGTAAGACAGGGCGAGATACGCAGTATTTT. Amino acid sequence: CASSKTGRDTQYF.

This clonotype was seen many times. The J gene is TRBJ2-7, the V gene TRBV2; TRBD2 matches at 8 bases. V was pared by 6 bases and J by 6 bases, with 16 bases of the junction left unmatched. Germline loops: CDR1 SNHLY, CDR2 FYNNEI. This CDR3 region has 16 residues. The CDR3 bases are TGTGCCAGCAGGGGTCAACGGGAGGGCCCATGGCGCGAGCAGTACTTC. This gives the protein CASRGQREGPWREQYF.

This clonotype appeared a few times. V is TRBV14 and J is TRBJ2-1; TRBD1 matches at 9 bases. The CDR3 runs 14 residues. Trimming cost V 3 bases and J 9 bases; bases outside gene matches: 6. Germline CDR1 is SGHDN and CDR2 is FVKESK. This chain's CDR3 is CASSHNRGRTEQFF. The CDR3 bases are TGTGCCAGCAGCCATAACAGGGGGCGGACTGAGCAGTTCTTC.

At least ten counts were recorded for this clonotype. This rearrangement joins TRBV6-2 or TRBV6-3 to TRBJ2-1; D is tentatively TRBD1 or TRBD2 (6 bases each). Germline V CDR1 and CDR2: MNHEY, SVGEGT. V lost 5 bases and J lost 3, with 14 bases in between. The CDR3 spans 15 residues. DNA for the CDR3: TGTGCCAGCAGTCCCTCGGGGGCAAGCTACAATGAGCAGTTCTTC. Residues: CASSPSGASYNEQFF.

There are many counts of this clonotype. CDR3 DNA sequence: TGCAGTGCTAGGGTATCTGGGCGTAACGAGCAGTACTTC. Amino acid sequence: CSARVSGRNEQYF. The chain joins TRBV20-1 to TRBJ2-7; D remains ambiguous. V lost 3 bases, J lost 5 bases, and 14 bases lay in between. The CDR3 sequence is 13 residues long. Germline V lookup: CDR1 DFQATT, CDR2 SNEGSKA (reference sequence).

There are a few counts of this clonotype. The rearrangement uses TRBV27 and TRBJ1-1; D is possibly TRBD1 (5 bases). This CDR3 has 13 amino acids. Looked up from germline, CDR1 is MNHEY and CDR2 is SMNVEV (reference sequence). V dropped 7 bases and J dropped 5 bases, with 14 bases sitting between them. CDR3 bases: TGTGCCAGCACCCCAGGGAGGGGTACTGAAGCTTTCTTT. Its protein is CASTPGRGTEAFF.